This T cell receptor (beta chain) emerged from a study of regulatory dendritic cells for organ transplantation. CFSE-labeled sorted T cells met regulatory or mature dendritic cells for 4 to 6 days. Here immunoSEQ multiplex PCR was the method, and the copy in TCRdb shows in-frame clones only, minus some. The profile shows fewer than 15,000 clones, about four fifths of them singletons. The CDR3 has 11 residues. The ends were cut back, 7 bases at V and 7 bases at J, with 10 bases in the middle. Germline V lookup: CDR1 SQVTM, CDR2 ANQGSEA. Note on this clone: The antigen is not known.

The sample comprised naive CD8+ T cells from blood cultured with regulatory dendritic cells. Subset noted: CD45RA+ naive T cells. The chain has TRBV29-1 and TRBJ2-2, with D possibly being TRBD1 (6 bases). This sequence was found in a human donor in good health. The CDR3: CSAQGSGELFF. The CDR3 DNA sequence: TGCAGCGCTCAGGGGAGCGGGGAGCTGTTTTTT.